The 15 T cell receptor beta chains below were found in one sample sequenced in a study of T-cell memory formation after mild COVID-19. TCRdb analysed the 5' RACE reads with MiXCR anew, one entry per CDR3 protein. The sample has fewer than 250,000 distinct CDR3 sequences, roughly 14% seen once. Sequences were obtained from PBMCs or a T cell subset sorted from them (not recorded which). These receptors all stem from an adult woman who had mild COVID-19 (a few samples of this study predate the infection). Cell type and time point are not known.

This clonotype was seen a few times. The chain has TRBV12-3 or TRBV12-4 and TRBJ2-4; D call uncertain. The CDR3 extends over 11 amino acids. Trimming took 8 bases from V and 7 from J, leaving 9 bases between them. CDR3 loop: CASGRSNIQYF. DNA of the CDR3: TGTGCCAGCGGGCGGTCGAACATTCAGTACTTC.

This clonotype was counted only a few times. The chain combines TRBV5-1 with TRBJ2-4; D tentatively fits TRBD1 or TRBD2 (6 bases each). In germline, CDR1 is SGHRS, CDR2 YFSETQ. Trimming cost V 3 bases and J 1 base, with 17 bases left between them. This CDR3 has 17 residues. CDR3 residues: CASSSDGGFGAKNIQYF. The CDR3 DNA reads as TGCGCCAGCAGCTCGGACGGGGGCTTCGGGGCCAAAAACATTCAGTACTTC.

V gene TRBV7-3 combines with J gene TRBJ2-1; 10 nucleotides agree with TRBD2. J lost 8 bases, V lost 3 bases, and 7 bases had no gene match. Germline V gene sequence: CDR1 SGHTA, CDR2 FQGTGA. The CDR3 loop spans 15 amino acids. The CDR3 nucleotides are TGTGCCAGCAGCTTGTTGGCTAGCGGGGGCGATGAGCAGTTCTTC. Protein: CASSLLASGGDEQFF.

This clonotype has a handful of counts. The J gene is TRBJ1-2, the V gene TRBV12-3 or TRBV12-4, with 9 bases identical to TRBD1. V lost 1 base to trimming and J lost 6 bases; unmatched junction nucleotides: 6. The CDR3 loop spans 15 amino acids. This CDR3 reads CASSLGGTGFDGYTF. The CDR3 DNA sequence: TGTGCCAGCAGTTTAGGCGGGACAGGGTTCGATGGCTACACCTTC.

The gene calls are TRBV11-2 and TRBJ2-1; maybe TRBD1 (6 bases). CDR3 length: 14 amino acids. CDR1 is SGHAT, CDR2 FQNNGV, per germline. Trimming removed 0 bases at V and 7 bases at J, with 10 bases between. The CDR3 region is CASSLDRTANEQFF. CDR3 coding DNA: TGTGCCAGCAGCTTAGATAGGACAGCAAATGAGCAGTTCTTC.

The chain recombines TRBV30 with TRBJ1-1; D gene ambiguous. Trimming took off 3 bases at V and 1 base at J, with 6 bases between the two ends. This CDR3 spans 12 amino acids. Germline loops: CDR1 GTSNPN, CDR2 SVGIG (reference sequence). The CDR3 spells CAWSGANTEAFF. The CDR3 nucleotides are TGTGCCTGGAGCGGTGCGAACACTGAAGCTTTCTTT.

This clonotype showed up just a few times. The rearrangement uses TRBV6-6 and TRBJ2-7; 10 bases fit TRBD2. CDR1 MNHNY and CDR2 SVGAGI come from the germline V gene (reference sequence). Losses at the gene ends were 6 bases for V and 2 bases for J; bases not matched to a gene: 7. This CDR3 is built from 15 residues. CDR3 DNA sequence: TGTGCCAGCAGCCAACTAGCGGGGACTCCCTACGAGCAGTACTTC. Protein: CASSQLAGTPYEQYF.

This clonotype has at least ten counts. The rearrangement uses TRBV5-6 and TRBJ1-3; no reliable D call. The V gene lost 2 bases and the J gene lost 9 bases, with 18 bases spanning the gap. Germline-derived CDR1 and CDR2 are SGHDT and YYEEEE. This CDR3 is 15 amino acids long. CDR3 protein: CASSLHGAVGLTIYF. In DNA, the CDR3 is TGTGCCAGCAGCTTACATGGCGCCGTAGGACTCACCATATATTTT.

The chain carries TRBV9 and TRBJ1-1, with a weak D call TRBD1 (6 bases). The V gene's germline CDR1 is SGDLS and CDR2 YYNGEE. Trimming pared 4 bases from V and 3 bases from J, leaving 22 bases between. This CDR3 region has 17 residues. The CDR3 protein is CASSPRTGMRGDTEAFF. The CDR3 region has the DNA TGTGCCAGCAGCCCCCGTACAGGGATGAGGGGGGACACTGAAGCTTTCTTT.

This clonotype has just a few counts. The chain is built from TRBV7-2 and TRBJ2-3; TRBD2 agrees at 10 bases. CDR1 and CDR2 (germline): SGHTA, FQGNSA. The V gene end was trimmed by 3 bases and the J gene end by 6 bases; junction bases not matched to a gene: 3. The CDR3 runs 14 residues. DNA for the CDR3: TGTGCCAGCAGCTTGGGACTAGCGTTCGATACGCAGTATTTT. Encoded protein: CASSLGLAFDTQYF. The full variable domain, rest sourced from reference TRBV7-2 and TRBJ2-3, is GAGVSQSPSNKVTEKGKDVELRCDPISGHTALYWYRQSLGQGLEFLIYFQGNSAPDKSGLPSDRFSAERTGGSVSTLTIQRTQQEDSAVYLCASSLGLAFDTQYFGPGTRLTVL.

CDR3 region: CAWIQGNAYGYTF. The CDR3 coding sequence is TGTGCCTGGATCCAGGGGAATGCCTATGGCTACACCTTC. The V and J genes are TRBV30 and TRBJ1-2; tentative D call: TRBD1 (6 bases). Germline V gene lookup returns CDR1 GTSNPN and CDR2 SVGIG (reference sequence). This CDR3 comprises 13 residues. Trimming pared 4 bases from V and 4 bases from J, leaving 13 bases between.

The chain combines TRBV10-3 with TRBJ2-7; TRBD2 aligns across 13 bases. With V trimmed by 8 bases and J by 6 bases, 7 bases remained unmatched. The germline V gene has CDR1 ENHRY and CDR2 SYGVKD. This CDR3 comprises 14 residues. The CDR3 protein is CAIGTGLAGFEQYF. The CDR3 DNA sequence: TGTGCCATCGGGACGGGACTAGCGGGATTCGAGCAGTACTTC.

The chain has TRBV2 and TRBJ2-3; 9 nucleotides match TRBD2. V dropped 2 bases and J dropped 5; count of bases not matched to a gene: 5. The CDR3 contains 15 residues. CDR1 SNHLY and CDR2 FYNNEI come from the germline V gene. The CDR3 reads CASSEMRGGQDTQYF. Written as DNA, the CDR3 is TGTGCCAGCAGTGAAATGCGGGGGGGCCAAGATACGCAGTATTTT.

The chain recombines TRBV18 with TRBJ2-5, with 7 positions matching TRBD2. The CDR3 has 15 amino acids. The V gene's germline CDR1 is KGHSH and CDR2 LQKENI. Trimming took 1 base from V and 2 from J; bases not matched to a gene: 4. The CDR3 sequence is CASSPQRGFQETQYF. The CDR3 DNA reads TGTGCCAGCTCACCACAGCGGGGTTTTCAAGAGACCCAGTACTTC. The whole variable domain, remainder taken from reference TRBV18 and TRBJ2-5, is NAGVMQNPRHLVRRRGQEARLRCSPMKGHSHVYWYRQLPEEGLKFMVYLQKENIIDESGMPKERFSAEFPKEGPSILRIQQVVRGDSAAYFCASSPQRGFQETQYFGPGTRLLVL.

V usage is TRBV28 and J usage is TRBJ1-4, with TRBD1 matching 11 bases. Germline V gene data show CDR1 as MDHEN and CDR2 as SYDVKM. The V gene end was trimmed by 6 bases and the J gene end by 7 bases; junction bases not matched to a gene: 7. The CDR3 runs 15 residues. The CDR3 bases are TGTGCCAGCAGCCGCGGACAGGGGGCCGGTGAAAAACTGTTTTTT. As protein: CASSRGQGAGEKLFF. The variable domain in full, completed from reference TRBV28 and TRBJ1-4, reads DVKVTQSSRYLVKRTGEKVFLECVQDMDHENMFWYRQDPGLGLRLIYFSYDVKMKEKGDIPEGYSVSREKKERFSLILESASTNQTSMYLCASSRGQGAGEKLFFGSGTQLSVL.